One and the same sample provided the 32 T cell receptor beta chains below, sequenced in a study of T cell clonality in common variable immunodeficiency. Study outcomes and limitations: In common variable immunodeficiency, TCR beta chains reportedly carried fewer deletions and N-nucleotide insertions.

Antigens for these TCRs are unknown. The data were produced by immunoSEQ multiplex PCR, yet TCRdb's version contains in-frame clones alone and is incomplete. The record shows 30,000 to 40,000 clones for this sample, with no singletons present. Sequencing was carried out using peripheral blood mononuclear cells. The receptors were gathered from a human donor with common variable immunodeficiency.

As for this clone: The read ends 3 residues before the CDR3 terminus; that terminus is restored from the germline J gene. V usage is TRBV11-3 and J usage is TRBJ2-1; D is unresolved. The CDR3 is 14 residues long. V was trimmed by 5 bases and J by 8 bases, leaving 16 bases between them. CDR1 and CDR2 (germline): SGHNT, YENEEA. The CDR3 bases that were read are TGTGCCAGCAGCCTAACGCTAGAGCGAGATGAG. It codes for CASSLTLERDE. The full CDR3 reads CASSLTLERDEQFF.

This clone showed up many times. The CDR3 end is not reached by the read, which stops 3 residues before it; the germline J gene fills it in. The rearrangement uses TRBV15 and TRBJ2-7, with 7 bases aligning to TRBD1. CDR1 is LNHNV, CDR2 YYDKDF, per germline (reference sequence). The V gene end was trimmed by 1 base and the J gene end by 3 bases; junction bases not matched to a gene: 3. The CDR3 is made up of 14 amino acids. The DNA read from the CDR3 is TGTGCCACCAGCAGAGCCCGACAGGGCTACGAG. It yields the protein CATSRARQGYE. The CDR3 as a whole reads CATSRARQGYEQYF.

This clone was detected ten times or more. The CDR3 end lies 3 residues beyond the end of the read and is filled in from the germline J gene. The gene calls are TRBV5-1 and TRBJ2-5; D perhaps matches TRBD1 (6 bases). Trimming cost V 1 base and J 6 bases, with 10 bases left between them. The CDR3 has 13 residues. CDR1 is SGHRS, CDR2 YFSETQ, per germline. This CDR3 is CASSLTGSQTQYF. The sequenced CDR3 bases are TGCGCCAGCAGCTTGACAGGGTCGCAGACC.

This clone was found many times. CDR3 DNA, as far as it was read: TGCAGTGCTAGAGTCCTCGGACAGGCCCCGATACGC. It specifies CSARVLGQAPIR. The whole CDR3 sequence reads CSARVLGQAPIRYTF. This rearrangement joins TRBV20-1 to TRBJ1-2; TRBD1 matches at 7 bases. The read ends 3 residues before the CDR3 terminus; that terminus is restored from the germline J gene. Germline CDR1 reads DFQATT; CDR2 reads SNEGSKA (reference sequence). The CDR3 runs 15 residues.

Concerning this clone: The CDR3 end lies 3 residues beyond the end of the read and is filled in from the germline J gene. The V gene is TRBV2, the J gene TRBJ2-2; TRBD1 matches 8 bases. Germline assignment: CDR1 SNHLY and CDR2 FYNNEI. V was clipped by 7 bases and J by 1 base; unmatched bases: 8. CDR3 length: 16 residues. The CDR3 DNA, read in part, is TGTGCCAGCAATAGCCAGGGGGCTATGAACACCGGGGAG. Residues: CASNSQGAMNTGE. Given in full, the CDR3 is CASNSQGAMNTGELFF.

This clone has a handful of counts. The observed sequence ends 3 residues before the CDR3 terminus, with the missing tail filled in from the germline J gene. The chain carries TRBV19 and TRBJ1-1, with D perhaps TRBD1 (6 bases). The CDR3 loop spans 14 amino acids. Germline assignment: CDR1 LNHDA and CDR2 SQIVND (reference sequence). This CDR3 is CASRPGTTLTEAFF. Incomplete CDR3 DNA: TGTGCCAGTAGGCCGGGGACAACGCTGACCGAA. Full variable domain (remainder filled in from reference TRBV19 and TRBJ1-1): DGGITQSPKYLFRKEGQNVTLSCEQNLNHDAMYWYRQDPGQGLRLIYYSQIVNDFQKGDIAEGYSVSREKKESFPLTVTSAQKNPTAFYLCASRPGTTLTEAFFGQGTRLTVV.

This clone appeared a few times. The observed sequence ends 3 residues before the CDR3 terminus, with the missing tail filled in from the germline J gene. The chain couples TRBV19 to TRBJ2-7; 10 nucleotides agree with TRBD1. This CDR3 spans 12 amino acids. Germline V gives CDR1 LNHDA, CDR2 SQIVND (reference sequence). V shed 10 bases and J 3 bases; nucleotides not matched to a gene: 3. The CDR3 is CATGQGIYEQYF. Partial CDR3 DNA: TGTGCCACGGGACAGGGGATCTACGAG.

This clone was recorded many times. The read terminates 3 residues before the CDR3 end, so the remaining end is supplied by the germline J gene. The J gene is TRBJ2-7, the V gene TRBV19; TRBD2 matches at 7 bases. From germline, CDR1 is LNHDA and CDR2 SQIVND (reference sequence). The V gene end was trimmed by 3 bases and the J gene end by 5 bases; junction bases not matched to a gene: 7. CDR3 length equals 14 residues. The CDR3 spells CASSIRREYNEQYF. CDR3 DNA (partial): TGTGCCAGTAGTATCCGGCGGGAGTATAACGAG.

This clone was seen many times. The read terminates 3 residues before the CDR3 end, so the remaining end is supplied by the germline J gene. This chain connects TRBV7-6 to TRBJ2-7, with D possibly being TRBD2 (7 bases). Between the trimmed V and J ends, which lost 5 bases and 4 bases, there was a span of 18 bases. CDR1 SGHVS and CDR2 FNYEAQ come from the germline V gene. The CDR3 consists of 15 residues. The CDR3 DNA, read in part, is TGTGCCAGCAGCGGTAGTTCGGGGGGCGCGTACGAG. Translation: CASSGSSGGAYE. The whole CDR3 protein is CASSGSSGGAYEQYF.

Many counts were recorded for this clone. CDR3 loop: CSARTGGSYNEQFF. Partial CDR3 DNA: TGCAGTGCTAGAACAGGGGGCTCCTACAATGAG. The rearrangement uses TRBV20-1 and TRBJ2-1; 8 nucleotides match TRBD1. The read ends 3 residues shy of where the CDR3 ends; the end is completed using the germline J gene. V shed 2 bases, J shed 0 bases, and the junction held 0 bases outside the gene matches. The CDR3 length is 14 residues. Germline V gives CDR1 DFQATT, CDR2 SNEGSKA (reference sequence).

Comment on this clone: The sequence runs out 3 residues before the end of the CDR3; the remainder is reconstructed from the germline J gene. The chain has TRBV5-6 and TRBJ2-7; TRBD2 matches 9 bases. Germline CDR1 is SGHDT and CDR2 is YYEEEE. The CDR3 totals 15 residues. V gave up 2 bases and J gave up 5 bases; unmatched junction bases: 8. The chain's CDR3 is CASSFLAGRYNEQYF. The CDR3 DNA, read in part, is TGTGCCAGCAGCTTCCTAGCGGGACGTTATAACGAG. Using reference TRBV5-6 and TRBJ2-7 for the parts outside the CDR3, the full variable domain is DAGVTQSPTHLIKTRGQQVTLRCSPKSGHDTVSWYQQALGQGPQFIFQYYEEEERQRGNFPDRFSGHQFPNYSSELNVNALLLGDSALYLCASSFLAGRYNEQYFGPGTRLTVT.

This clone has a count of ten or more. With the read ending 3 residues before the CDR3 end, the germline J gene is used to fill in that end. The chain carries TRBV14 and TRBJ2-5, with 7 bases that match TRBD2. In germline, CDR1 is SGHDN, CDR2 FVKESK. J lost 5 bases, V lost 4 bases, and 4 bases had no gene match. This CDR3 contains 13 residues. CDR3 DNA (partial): TGTGCCAGCAGCCTTGGACTAGGCGAGACC. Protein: CASSLGLGET. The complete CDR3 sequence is CASSLGLGETQYF.

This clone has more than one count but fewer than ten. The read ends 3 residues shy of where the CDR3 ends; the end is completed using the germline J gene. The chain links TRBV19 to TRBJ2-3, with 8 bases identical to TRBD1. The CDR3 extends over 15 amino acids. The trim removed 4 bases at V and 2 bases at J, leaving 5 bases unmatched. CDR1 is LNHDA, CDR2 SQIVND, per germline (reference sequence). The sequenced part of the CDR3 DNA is TGTGCCAGTAGTAAGGGGACAGGCGCCACAGATACG. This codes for CASSKGTGATDT. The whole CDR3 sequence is CASSKGTGATDTQYF.

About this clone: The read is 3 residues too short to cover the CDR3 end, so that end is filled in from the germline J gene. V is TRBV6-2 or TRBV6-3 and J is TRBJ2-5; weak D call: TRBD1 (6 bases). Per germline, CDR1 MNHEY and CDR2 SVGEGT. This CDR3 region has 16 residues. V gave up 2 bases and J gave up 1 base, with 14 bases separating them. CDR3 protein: CASSYLLDRFQETQYF. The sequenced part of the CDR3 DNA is TGTGCCAGCAGTTACCTCCTGGACAGATTCCAAGAGACC.

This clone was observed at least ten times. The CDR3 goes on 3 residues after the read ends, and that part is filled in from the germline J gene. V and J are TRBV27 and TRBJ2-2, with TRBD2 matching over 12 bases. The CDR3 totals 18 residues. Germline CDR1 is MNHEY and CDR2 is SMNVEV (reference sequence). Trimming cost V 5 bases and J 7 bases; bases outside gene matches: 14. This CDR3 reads CASSPFRTSGTPFGELFF. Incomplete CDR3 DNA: TGTGCCAGCAGTCCCTTTCGGACTAGCGGGACCCCATTCGGGGAG.

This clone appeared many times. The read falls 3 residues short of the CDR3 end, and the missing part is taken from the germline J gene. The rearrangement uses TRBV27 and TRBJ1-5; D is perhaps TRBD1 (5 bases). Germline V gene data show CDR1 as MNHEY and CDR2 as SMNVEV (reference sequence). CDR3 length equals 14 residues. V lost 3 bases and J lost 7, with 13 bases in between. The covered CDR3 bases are TGTGCCAGCAGTTTTATCGGGGGTGAGCAGCCC. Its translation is CASSFIGGEQP. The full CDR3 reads CASSFIGGEQPQHF.

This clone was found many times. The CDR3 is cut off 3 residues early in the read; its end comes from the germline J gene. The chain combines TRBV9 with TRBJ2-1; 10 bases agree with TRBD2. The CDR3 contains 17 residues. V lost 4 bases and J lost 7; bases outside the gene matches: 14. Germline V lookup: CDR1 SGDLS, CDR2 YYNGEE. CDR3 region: CASSPYRLAGGGNEQFF. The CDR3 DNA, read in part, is TGTGCCAGCAGCCCCTACCGACTAGCGGGTGGGGGGAATGAG.

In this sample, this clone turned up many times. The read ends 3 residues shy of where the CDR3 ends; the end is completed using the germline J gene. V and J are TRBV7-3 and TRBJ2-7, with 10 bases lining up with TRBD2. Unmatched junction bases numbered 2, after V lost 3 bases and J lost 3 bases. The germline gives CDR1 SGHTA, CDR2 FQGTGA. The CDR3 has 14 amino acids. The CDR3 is CASSFLAGGYEQYF. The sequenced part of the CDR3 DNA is TGTGCCAGCAGCTTCTTAGCGGGAGGCTACGAG. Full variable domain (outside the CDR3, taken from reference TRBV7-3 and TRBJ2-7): GAGVSQTPSNKVTEKGKYVELRCDPISGHTALYWYRQSLGQGPEFLIYFQGTGAADDSGLPNDRFFAVRPEGSVSTLKIQRTERGDSAVYLCASSFLAGGYEQYFGPGTRLTVT.

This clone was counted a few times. The CDR3 is CSASSTSGDTDTQYF. The CDR3 bases that were read are TGCAGTGCTAGTTCGACTAGCGGGGACACAGATACG. The chain combines TRBV20-1 with TRBJ2-3; 11 bases fit TRBD2. The CDR3 end lies 3 residues beyond the end of the read and is filled in from the germline J gene. The J segment lost 2 bases and the V segment lost 3 bases, leaving 4 bases of the junction unmatched. In germline, CDR1 is DFQATT, CDR2 SNEGSKA (reference sequence). There are 15 residues in the CDR3.

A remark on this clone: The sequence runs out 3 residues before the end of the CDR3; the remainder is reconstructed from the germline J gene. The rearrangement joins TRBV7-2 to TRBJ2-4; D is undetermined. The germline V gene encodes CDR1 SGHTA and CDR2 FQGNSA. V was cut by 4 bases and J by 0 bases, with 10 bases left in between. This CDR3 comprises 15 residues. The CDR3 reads CASSSGYLAKNIQYF. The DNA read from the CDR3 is TGTGCCAGCAGCTCCGGGTATCTAGCCAAAAACATT.

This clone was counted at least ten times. CDR3 DNA (partial): TGTGCCAGCTCACCGGACAGGGTGGATCAGCCC. Encoded protein: CASSPDRVDQP. The entire CDR3 protein reads CASSPDRVDQPQHF. V is TRBV18 and J is TRBJ1-5; 8 bases fit TRBD1. Read data end 3 residues before the CDR3 end; the end is taken from the germline J gene. Germline-derived CDR1 and CDR2 are KGHSH and LQKENI. The CDR3 totals 14 residues. The trim removed 3 bases at V and 5 bases at J, leaving 3 bases unmatched.

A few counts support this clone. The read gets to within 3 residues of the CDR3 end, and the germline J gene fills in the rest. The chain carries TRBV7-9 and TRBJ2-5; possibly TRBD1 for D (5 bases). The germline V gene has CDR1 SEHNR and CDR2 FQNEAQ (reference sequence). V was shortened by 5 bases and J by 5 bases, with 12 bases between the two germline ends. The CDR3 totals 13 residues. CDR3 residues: CASSPDTPETQYF. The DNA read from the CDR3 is TGTGCCAGCAGCCCGGACACTCCCGAGACC.

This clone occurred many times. The CDR3 region is CASSPGQGLEQYF. The covered CDR3 bases are TGTGCCAGCAGTCCCGGACAGGGACTCGAG. This sequence joins TRBV27 and TRBJ2-7, with 8 bases aligning to TRBD1. The CDR3 end falls 3 residues outside the read, so it is completed with the germline J gene. This CDR3 is built from 13 residues. From germline, CDR1 is MNHEY and CDR2 SMNVEV (reference sequence). V trimming: 5 bases; J trimming: 6 bases; junction bases outside the gene matches: 6.

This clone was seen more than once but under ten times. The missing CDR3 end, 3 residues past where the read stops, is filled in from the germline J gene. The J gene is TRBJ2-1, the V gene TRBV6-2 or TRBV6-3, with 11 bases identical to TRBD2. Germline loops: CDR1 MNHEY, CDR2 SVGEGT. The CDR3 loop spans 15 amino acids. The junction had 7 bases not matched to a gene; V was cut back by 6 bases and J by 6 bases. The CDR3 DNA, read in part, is TGTGCCAGCAGACTAGCGGGAGTTAAGATCAATGAG. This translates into CASRLAGVKINE. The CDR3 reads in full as CASRLAGVKINEQFF.

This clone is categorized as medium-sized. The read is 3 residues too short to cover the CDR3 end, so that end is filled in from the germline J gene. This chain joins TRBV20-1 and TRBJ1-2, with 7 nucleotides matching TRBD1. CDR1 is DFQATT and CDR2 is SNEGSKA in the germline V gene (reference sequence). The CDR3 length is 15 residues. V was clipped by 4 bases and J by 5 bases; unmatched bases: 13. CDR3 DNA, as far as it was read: TGCAGTGCTACACAGGGGACGGAGTTGTGGTATGGC. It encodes CSATQGTELWYG. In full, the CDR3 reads CSATQGTELWYGYTF.

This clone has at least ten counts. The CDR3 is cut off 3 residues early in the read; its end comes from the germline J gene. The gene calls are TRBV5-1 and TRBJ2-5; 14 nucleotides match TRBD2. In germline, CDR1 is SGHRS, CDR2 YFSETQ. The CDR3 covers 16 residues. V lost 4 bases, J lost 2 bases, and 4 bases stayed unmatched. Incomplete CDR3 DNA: TGCGCCAGCAGCCAGGGACTAGCGGGGGTACAAGAGACC. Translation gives CASSQGLAGVQET. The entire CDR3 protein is CASSQGLAGVQETQYF. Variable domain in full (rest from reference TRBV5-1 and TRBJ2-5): KAGVTQTPRYLIKTRGQQVTLSCSPISGHRSVSWYQQTPGQGLQFLFEYFSETQRNKGNFPGRFSGRQFSNSRSEMNVSTLELGDSALYLCASSQGLAGVQETQYFGPGTRLLVL.

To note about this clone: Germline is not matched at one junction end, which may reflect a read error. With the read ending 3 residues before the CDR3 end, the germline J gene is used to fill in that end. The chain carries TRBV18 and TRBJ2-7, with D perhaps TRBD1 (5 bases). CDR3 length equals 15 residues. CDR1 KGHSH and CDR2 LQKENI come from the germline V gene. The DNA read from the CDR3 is TGTGCCATCTCATCGAAATCAGGGCCGGCCTACGAG. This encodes CAISSKSGPAYE. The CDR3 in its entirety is CAISSKSGPAYEQYF. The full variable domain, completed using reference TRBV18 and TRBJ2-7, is NAGVMQNPRHLVRRRGQEARLRCSPMKGHSHVYWYRQLPEEGLKFMVYLQKENIIDESGMPKERFSAEFPKEGPSILRIQQVVRGDSAAYFCAISSKSGPAYEQYFGPGTRLTVT.

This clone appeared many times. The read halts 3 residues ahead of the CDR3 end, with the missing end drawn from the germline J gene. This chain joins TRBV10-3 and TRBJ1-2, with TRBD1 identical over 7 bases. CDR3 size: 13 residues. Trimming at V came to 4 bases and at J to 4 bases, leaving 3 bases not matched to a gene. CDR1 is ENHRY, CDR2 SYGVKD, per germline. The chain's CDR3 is CAISGGQTYGYTF. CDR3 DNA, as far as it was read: TGTGCCATCAGTGGGGGACAGACCTATGGC.

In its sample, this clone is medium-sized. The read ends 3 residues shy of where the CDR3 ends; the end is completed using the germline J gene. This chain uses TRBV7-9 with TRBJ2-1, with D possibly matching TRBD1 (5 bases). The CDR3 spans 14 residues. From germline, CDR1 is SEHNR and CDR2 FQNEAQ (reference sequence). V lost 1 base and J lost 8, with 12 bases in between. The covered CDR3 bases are TGTGCCAGCAGCTTAGAGCAGGGTCGCGATGAG. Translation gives CASSLEQGRDE. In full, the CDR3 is CASSLEQGRDEQFF. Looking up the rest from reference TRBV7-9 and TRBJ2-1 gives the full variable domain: DTGVSQNPRHKITKRGQNVTFRCDPISEHNRLYWYRQTLGQGPEFLTYFQNEAQLEKSRLLSDRFSAERPKGSFSTLEIQRTEQGDSAMYLCASSLEQGRDEQFFGPGTRLTVL.

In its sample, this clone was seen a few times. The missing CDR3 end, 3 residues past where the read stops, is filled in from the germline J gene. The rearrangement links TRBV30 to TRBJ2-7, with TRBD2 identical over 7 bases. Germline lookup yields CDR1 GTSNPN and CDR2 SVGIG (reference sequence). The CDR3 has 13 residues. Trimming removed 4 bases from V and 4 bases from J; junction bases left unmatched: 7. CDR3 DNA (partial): TGTGCCTGGACGCGGGAGAAACTGTACGAG. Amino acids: CAWTREKLYE. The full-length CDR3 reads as CAWTREKLYEQYF.

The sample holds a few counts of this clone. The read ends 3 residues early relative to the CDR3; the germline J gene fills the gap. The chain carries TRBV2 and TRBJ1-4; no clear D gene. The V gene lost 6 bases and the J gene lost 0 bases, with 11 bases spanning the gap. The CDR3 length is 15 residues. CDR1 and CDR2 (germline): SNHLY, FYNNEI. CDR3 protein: CASRAGPATNEKLFF. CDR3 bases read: TGTGCCAGCAGAGCGGGTCCTGCAACTAATGAAAAA.

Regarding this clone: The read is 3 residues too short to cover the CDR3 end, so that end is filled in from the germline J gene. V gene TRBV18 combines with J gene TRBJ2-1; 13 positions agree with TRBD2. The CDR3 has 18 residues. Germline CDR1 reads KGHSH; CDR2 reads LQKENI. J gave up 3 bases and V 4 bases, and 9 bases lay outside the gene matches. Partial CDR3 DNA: TGTGCCAGCTCACAACCGGGACTAGCGGGATCAGGCTACAATGAG. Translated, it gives CASSQPGLAGSGYNE. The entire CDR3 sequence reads CASSQPGLAGSGYNEQFF.